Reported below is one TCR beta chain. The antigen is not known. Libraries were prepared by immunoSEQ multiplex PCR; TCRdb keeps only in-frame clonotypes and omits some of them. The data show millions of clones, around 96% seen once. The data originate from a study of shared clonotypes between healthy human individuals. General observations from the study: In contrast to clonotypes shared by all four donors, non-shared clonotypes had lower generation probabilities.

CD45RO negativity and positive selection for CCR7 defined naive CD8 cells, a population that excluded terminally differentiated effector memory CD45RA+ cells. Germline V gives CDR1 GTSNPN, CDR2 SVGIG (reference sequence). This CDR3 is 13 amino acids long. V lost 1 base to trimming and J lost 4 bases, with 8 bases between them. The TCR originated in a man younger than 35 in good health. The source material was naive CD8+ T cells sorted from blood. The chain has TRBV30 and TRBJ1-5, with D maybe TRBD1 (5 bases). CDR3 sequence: CAWSGEGNQPQHF. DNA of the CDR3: TGTGCCTGGAGTGGTGAGGGGAATCAGCCCCAGCATTTT.